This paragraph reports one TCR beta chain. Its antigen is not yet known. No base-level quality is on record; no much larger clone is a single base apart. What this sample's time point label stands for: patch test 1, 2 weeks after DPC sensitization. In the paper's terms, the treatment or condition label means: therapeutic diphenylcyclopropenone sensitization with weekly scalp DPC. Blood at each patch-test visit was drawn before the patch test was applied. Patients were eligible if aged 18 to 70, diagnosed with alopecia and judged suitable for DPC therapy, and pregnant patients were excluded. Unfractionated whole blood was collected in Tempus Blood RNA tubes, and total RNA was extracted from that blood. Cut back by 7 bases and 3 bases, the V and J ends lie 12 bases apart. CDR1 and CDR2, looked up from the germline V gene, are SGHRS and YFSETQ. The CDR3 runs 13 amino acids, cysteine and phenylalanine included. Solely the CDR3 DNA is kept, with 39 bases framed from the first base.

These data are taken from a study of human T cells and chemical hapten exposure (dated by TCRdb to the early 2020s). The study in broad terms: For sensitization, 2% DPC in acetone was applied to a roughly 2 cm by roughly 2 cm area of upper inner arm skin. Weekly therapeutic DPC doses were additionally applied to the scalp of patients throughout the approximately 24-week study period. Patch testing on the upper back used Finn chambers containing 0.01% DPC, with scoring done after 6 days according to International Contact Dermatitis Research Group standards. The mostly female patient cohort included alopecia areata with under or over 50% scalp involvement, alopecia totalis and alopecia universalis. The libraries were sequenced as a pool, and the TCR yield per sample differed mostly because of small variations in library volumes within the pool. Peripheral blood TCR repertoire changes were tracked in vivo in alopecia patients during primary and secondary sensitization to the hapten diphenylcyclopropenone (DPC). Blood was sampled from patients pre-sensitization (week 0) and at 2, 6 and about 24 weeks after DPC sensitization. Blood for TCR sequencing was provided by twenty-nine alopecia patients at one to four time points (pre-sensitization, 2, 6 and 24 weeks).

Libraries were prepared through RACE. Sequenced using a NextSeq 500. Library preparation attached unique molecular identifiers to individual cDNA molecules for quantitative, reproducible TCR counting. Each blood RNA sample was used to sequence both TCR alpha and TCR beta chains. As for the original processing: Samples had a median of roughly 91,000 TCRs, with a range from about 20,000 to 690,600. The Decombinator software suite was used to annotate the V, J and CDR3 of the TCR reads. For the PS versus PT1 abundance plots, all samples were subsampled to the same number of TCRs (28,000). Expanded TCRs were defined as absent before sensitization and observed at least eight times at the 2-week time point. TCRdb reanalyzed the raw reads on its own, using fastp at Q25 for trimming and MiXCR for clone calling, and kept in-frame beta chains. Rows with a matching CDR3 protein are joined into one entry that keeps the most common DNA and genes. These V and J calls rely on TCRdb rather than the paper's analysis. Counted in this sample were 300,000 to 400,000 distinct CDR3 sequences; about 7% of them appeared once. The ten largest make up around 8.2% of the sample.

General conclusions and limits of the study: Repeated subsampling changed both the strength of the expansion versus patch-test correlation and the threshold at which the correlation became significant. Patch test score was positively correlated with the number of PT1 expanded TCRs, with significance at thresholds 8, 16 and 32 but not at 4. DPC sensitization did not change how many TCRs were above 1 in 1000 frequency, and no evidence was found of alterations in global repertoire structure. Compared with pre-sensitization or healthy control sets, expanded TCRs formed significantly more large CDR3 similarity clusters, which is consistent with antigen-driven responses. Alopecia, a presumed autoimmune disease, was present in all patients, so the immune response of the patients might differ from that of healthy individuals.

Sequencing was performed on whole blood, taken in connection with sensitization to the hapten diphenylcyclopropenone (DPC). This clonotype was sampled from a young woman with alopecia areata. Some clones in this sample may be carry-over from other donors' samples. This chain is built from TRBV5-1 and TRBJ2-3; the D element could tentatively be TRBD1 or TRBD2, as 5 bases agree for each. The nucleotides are TGCGCCAGCTCGGGACCCCGGACAGATACGCAGTATTTT. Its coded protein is CASSGPRTDTQYF.